This T cell receptor beta chain was identified during a study of blood T cell repertoires in COVID-19. Whole-study context: The United States, Italy and Spain provided the acute and convalescent COVID-19 samples. T cells, B-cell-depleted T cells, or PBMCs provided the cDNA or gDNA that served as material.

Assay used: immunoSEQ multiplex PCR; TCRdb lists only in-frame clones, some missing. The table lists 10,000 to 13,000 clones, around 78% of them singletons. The CDR3 extends over 16 amino acids. Germline V gene data show CDR1 as SGHAT and CDR2 as FQNNGV. V lost 1 base and J lost 2, with 14 bases in between. This clone has a single count. This rearrangement joins TRBV11-2 to TRBJ1-1, with a weak D call TRBD1 (6 bases). Sequencing was performed on peripheral blood. The receptor was derived from a human donor in a cohort sampled during active COVID-19. The CDR3 DNA follows: TGTGCCAGCAGCTTAGCCACGGGCAGGGGAAACACTGAAGCTTTCTTT. Its protein is CASSLATGRGNTEAFF.